This entry describes one T cell receptor (beta chain). The sample originates from a study of blood T cell repertoires in COVID-19. Study context: COVID-19 samples from acute and convalescent phases originated in the United States, Italy and Spain.

Per the original data handling: Amplification with reference gene primers provided the estimates of nucleated cell counts. The data were produced by immunoSEQ multiplex PCR, yet TCRdb's version contains in-frame clones alone and is incomplete. V, J and clone size are taken as reported in that table, and D and trimming were inferred from the DNA itself. The sample holds tens of thousands of clones, 70% to 90% seen once. CDR3 length equals 15 residues. V shed 6 bases, J shed 4 bases, and the junction held 5 bases outside the gene matches. CDR1 and CDR2 (germline): SGHDN, FVKESK. V gene TRBV14 combines with J gene TRBJ2-2, with 10 nucleotides matching TRBD2. The TCR sequence derives from a human donor in a cohort sampled during active COVID-19. Sample: peripheral blood. The chain's CDR3 is CASRRTSGPTGELFF. CDR3 DNA sequence: TGTGCCAGCAGACGGACTAGCGGCCCCACCGGGGAGCTGTTTTTT.